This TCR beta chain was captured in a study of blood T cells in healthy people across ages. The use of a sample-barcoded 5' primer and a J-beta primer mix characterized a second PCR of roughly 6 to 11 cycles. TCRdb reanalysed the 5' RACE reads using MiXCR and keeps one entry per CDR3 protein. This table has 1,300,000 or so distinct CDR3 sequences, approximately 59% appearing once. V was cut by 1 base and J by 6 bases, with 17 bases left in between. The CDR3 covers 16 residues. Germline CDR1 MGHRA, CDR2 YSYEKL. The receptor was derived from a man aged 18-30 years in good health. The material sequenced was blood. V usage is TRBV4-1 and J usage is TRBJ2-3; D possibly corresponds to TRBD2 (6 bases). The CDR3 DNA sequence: TGCGCCAGCAGCCAAGCCCCAACGGGAGACCCCGATACGCAGTATTTT. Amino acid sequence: CASSQAPTGDPDTQYF.